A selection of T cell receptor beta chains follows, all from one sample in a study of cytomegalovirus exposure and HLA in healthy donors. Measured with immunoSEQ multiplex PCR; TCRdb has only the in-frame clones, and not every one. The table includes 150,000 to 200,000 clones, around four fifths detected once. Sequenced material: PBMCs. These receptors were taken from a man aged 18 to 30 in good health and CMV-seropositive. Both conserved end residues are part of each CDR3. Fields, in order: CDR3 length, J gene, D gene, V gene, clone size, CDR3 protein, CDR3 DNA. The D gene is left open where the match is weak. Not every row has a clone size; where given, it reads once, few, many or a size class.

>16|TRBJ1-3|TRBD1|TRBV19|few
CASSHPGTGLGNTIYF
TGTGCCAGTAGCCATCCTGGGACAGGGCTTGGAAACACCATATATTTT
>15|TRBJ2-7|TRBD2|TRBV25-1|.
CASRGTSGASGEQYF
TGTGCCAGCAGAGGGACTAGCGGGGCCAGTGGCGAGCAGTACTTC
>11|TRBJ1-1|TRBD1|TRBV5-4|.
CASTGTGWAFF
TGTGCCAGCACCGGGACAGGGTGGGCTTTCTTT
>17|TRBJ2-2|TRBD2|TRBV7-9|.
CASSLIQLASGTGELFF
TGTGCCAGCAGCTTAATTCAGCTGGCTAGCGGGACCGGGGAGCTGTTTTTT
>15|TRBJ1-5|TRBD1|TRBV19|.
CASSRDRELVQPQHF
TGTGCCAGTAGTAGGGACAGGGAGTTGGTTCAGCCCCAGCATTTT
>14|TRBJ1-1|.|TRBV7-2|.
CASSFGQTNTEAFF
TGTGCCAGCAGCTTCGGACAGACGAACACTGAAGCTTTCTTT
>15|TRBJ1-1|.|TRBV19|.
CASSMLEVSNTEAFF
TGTGCCAGTAGTATGCTTGAGGTCTCGAACACTGAAGCTTTCTTT
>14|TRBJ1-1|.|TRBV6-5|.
CASSYGGRYPEAFF
TGTGCCAGCAGTTACGGGGGGAGGTACCCTGAAGCTTTCTTT
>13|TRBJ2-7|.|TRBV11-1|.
CASSLVGGYEQYF
TGTGCCAGCAGCTTAGTTGGCGGCTACGAGCAGTACTTC
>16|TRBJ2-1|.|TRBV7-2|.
CASSLLSGGAFDEQFF
TGTGCCAGCAGCTTACTTAGTGGGGGGGCGTTCGATGAGCAGTTCTTC
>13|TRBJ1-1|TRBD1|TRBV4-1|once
CASSRGTATEAFF
TGCGCCAGCAGCCGAGGGACAGCCACTGAAGCTTTCTTT
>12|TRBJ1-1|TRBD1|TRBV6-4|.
CATSTGAGEAFF
TGTGCCACTTCGACAGGGGCTGGTGAAGCTTTCTTT
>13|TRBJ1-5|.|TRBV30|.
CAWSWQGGQPQHF
TGTGCCTGGAGTTGGCAGGGTGGACAGCCCCAGCATTTT
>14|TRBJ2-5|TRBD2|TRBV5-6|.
CASLEGASGRSMDF
TGTGCCAGCCTCGAGGGGGCTAGCGGGAGGAGCATGGACTTC
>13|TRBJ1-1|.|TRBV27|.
CASSLGALTEAFF
TGTGCCAGCAGTTTGGGGGCCCTAACTGAAGCTTTCTTT
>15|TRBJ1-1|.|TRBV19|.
CASSVDGQKNTEAFF
TGTGCCAGTAGCGTTGATGGACAGAAGAACACTGAAGCTTTCTTT
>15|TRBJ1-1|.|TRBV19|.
CASSISPARATEAFF
TGTGCCAGTAGTATTTCCCCTGCCAGGGCCACTGAAGCTTTCTTT
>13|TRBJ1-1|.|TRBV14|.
CASSLKRKAEAFF
TGTGCCAGCAGCCTCAAGAGGAAGGCGGAAGCTTTCTTT
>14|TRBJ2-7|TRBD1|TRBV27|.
CASSIGQGSDEQYF
TGTGCCAGCAGTATTGGACAGGGGAGTGACGAGCAGTACTTC
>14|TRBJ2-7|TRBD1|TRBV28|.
CASSLRQGAGEQYF
TGTGCCAGCAGTTTACGACAGGGGGCGGGGGAGCAGTACTTC
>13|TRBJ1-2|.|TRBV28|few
CATVWRAGYGYTF
TGTGCCACCGTGTGGAGGGCGGGTTATGGCTACACCTTC
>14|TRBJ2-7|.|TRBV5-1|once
CASSSDRPYDEQYF
TGCGCCAGCAGCTCCGACAGGCCGTACGACGAGCAGTACTTC
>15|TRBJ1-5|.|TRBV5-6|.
CASSPGMGGGQPQHF
TGTGCCAGCAGCCCTGGAATGGGGGGAGGACAGCCCCAGCATTTT
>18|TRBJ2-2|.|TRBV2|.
CASTLGSGGSGGTGELFF
TGTGCCAGCACCCTTGGAAGTGGGGGGTCTGGCGGAACCGGGGAGCTGTTTTTT
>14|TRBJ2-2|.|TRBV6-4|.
CASSGSAHGGELFF
TGTGCCAGCAGTGGAAGTGCTCACGGCGGGGAGCTGTTTTTT
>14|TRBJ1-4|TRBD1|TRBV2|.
CASRGQGINEKLFF
TGTGCCAGCAGAGGACAGGGTATAAACGAAAAACTGTTTTTT
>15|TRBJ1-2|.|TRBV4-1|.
CASSQEPNPPVGYTF
TGCGCCAGCAGCCAGGAGCCAAATCCGCCGGTTGGCTACACCTTC
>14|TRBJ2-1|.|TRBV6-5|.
CASSYSQRYNEQFF
TGTGCCAGCAGTTACTCCCAACGGTACAATGAGCAGTTCTTC
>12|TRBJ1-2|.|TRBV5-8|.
CASSPGGLGYTF
TGTGCCAGCAGCCCGGGAGGGCTTGGCTACACCTTC
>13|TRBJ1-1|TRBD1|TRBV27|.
CASSPSGTVKAFF
TGTGCCAGCAGCCCCTCCGGGACAGTGAAAGCTTTCTTT
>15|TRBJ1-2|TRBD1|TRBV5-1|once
CASSLRQGGGYGYTF
TGCGCCAGCAGCTTGAGACAGGGAGGTGGCTATGGCTACACCTTC
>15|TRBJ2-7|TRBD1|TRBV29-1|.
CSVELAGQGGHEQYF
TGCAGCGTTGAGCTCGCGGGACAGGGTGGCCACGAGCAGTACTTC
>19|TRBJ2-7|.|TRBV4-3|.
CASSQGVSWRREPSYEQYF
TGCGCCAGCAGCCAAGGGGTTTCTTGGCGGAGGGAACCCTCCTACGAGCAGTACTTC
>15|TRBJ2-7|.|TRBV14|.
CASSQNTGTGDEQYF
TGTGCCAGCAGCCAAAACACCGGTACAGGCGACGAGCAGTACTTC
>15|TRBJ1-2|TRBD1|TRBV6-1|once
CASSEYATGLNGYTF
TGTGCCAGCAGTGAATATGCGACAGGGCTAAATGGCTACACCTTC
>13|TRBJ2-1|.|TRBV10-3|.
CATLTVGIDEQFF
TGTGCCACCCTCACAGTGGGTATCGATGAGCAGTTCTTC
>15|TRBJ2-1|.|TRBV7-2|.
CASSLLGYSYNEQFF
TGTGCCAGCAGCCTATTGGGCTACTCCTACAATGAGCAGTTCTTC
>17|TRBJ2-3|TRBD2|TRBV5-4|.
CASSPRTSGRRTDTQYF
TGTGCCAGCAGCCCTAGGACTAGCGGGAGACGCACAGATACGCAGTATTTT
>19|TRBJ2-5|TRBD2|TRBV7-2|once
CASSLGLAGVDVVRETQYF
TGTGCCAGCAGCTTGGGACTAGCGGGAGTAGATGTTGTCCGAGAGACCCAGTACTTC
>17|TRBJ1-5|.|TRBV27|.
CASSLSTPSYSNQPQHF
TGTGCCAGCAGTTTATCGACACCCTCGTATAGCAATCAGCCCCAGCATTTT
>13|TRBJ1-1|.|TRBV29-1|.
CSVEDPLNTEAFF
TGCAGCGTTGAAGATCCTTTGAACACTGAAGCTTTCTTT
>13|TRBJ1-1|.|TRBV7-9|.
CASIGREDTEAFF
TGTGCCAGCATCGGCAGGGAGGACACTGAAGCTTTCTTT
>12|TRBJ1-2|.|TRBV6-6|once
CASSHQGRGYTF
TGTGCCAGCAGCCACCAGGGGAGAGGCTACACCTTC
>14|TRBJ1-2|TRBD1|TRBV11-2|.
CASSLAQGAYGYTF
TGTGCCAGCAGCTTAGCGCAGGGGGCCTATGGCTACACCTTC
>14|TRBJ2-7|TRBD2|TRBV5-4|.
CASSSGTSAYEQYF
TGTGCCAGCAGTTCCGGGACTAGCGCCTACGAGCAGTACTTC
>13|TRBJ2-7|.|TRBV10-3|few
CAISESLEDEQYF
TGTGCCATCAGTGAGTCGCTAGAGGACGAGCAGTACTTC
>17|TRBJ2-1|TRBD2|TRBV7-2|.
CASSLQASGTSYNEQFF
TGTGCCAGCAGCTTACAGGCTAGCGGGACCTCCTACAATGAGCAGTTCTTC
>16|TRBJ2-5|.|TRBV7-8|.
CASRGGDLGYQETQYF
TGTGCCAGCAGGGGGGGAGATCTAGGCTACCAAGAGACCCAGTACTTC
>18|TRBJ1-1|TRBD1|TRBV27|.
CASSLSSLTGGGNTEAFF
TGTGCCAGCAGTTTATCAAGTCTAACAGGGGGCGGGAACACTGAAGCTTTCTTT
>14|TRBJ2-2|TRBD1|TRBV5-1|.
CASEPGQHTGELFF
TGCGCCAGCGAACCGGGACAGCACACCGGGGAGCTGTTTTTT